Each of the 8 T cell receptor beta chains below was sequenced from the same sample in a study of control samples from healthy donors and cancer patients. TCRdb's copy holds only in-frame clones and misses some; the assay was immunoSEQ multiplex PCR. The sample records about 51,000 clones, over 85% being singletons. Sample: PBMCs. Source of these receptors: a man aged 40-55 years with colorectal cancer.

V gene TRBV11-2 combines with J gene TRBJ2-2; 7 bases are shared with TRBD1. V was clipped by 4 bases and J by 1 base; unmatched bases: 12. Germline CDR1 and CDR2: SGHAT and FQNNGV. The CDR3 covers 18 residues. The CDR3 region is CASSSRNRYRGNTGELFF. Written as DNA, the CDR3 is TGTGCCAGCAGCTCAAGAAACCGATACAGGGGGAACACCGGGGAGCTGTTTTTT.

CDR3 coding DNA: TGTGCCAGCAGACCCGATGAACCCGAGCAGTACTTC. Amino acid sequence: CASRPDEPEQYF. This chain uses TRBV2 with TRBJ2-7; unclear D gene. This CDR3 is built from 12 residues. Trimming pared 6 bases from V and 6 bases from J, leaving 12 bases between. Per germline, CDR1 SNHLY and CDR2 FYNNEI.

The chain links TRBV18 to TRBJ2-7; TRBD2 matches 7 bases. This CDR3 region has 14 residues. Germline V gene sequence: CDR1 KGHSH, CDR2 LQKENI. V lost 4 bases to trimming and J lost 7 bases; unmatched junction nucleotides: 10. CDR3: CASSLPGLPLEQYF. CDR3 in DNA: TGTGCCAGCTCACTCCCGGGACTACCCCTGGAGCAGTACTTC.

The rearrangement links TRBV11-2 to TRBJ2-7, with D uncertain. The V end was cut by 0 bases, the J end by 1 base, with 7 bases between. The CDR3 runs 14 residues. Germline V gene lookup returns CDR1 SGHAT and CDR2 FQNNGV. CDR3 loop: CASSLDRASYEQYF. The DNA for the CDR3 is TGTGCCAGCAGCTTAGACAGAGCTTCCTACGAGCAGTACTTC.

The gene calls are TRBV24-1 and TRBJ2-7; D unresolved. Trimming shortened V by 2 bases and J by 2 bases, and 9 bases separated the two germline ends. The CDR3 length is 14 residues. Germline-derived CDR1 and CDR2 are KGHDR and SFDVKD. This chain's CDR3 is CATSDWIAPYEQYF. DNA of the CDR3: TGTGCCACCAGTGATTGGATTGCCCCCTACGAGCAGTACTTC.

The rearrangement joins TRBV4-1 to TRBJ2-2; D remains unclear. CDR3 length: 17 residues. Germline values: CDR1 MGHRA, CDR2 YSYEKL. Trimming shortened V by 0 bases and J by 6 bases, and 17 bases separated the two germline ends. CDR3 DNA: TGCGCCAGCAGCCAAGAGTACCAGGTTGTTTTTCCCGGGGAGCTGTTTTTT. It codes for CASSQEYQVVFPGELFF.

This sequence joins TRBV30 and TRBJ2-7; D remains ambiguous. The CDR3 spans 13 residues. CDR1 GTSNPN and CDR2 SVGIG come from the germline V gene (reference sequence). Trimming took 5 bases from V and 3 from J, leaving 14 bases between them. Here the CDR3 DNA reads TGTGCCTGGTCGATAACTTATGACTACGAGCAGTACTTC. Encoded protein: CAWSITYDYEQYF.

About this clone: The junction and the germline gene differ at one end; a read error may be behind it. The CDR3 here is CASNYGYADYTF. The CDR3 region has the DNA TGTGCCAGCAATTACGGGTACGCAGATTACACCTTC. The chain recombines TRBV6-2 or TRBV6-3 with TRBJ1-2; no definite D call. Germline V gene sequence: CDR1 MNHEY, CDR2 SVGEGT. The CDR3 length is 12 residues.